This note documents a single T cell receptor beta chain sequence. These data originate in a study of T cell changes during pregnancy in multiple sclerosis. The CDR3 is made up of 16 amino acids. CDR1 and CDR2 from the germline V gene are SGHRS and YFSETQ. Trimming at V came to 1 base and at J to 5 bases, leaving 3 bases not matched to a gene. Method: immunoSEQ multiplex PCR; TCRdb's copy keeps in-frame clones and lacks some. The table includes about 74,000 clones, roughly 93% detected once. The receptor comes from a female donor with multiple sclerosis, enrolled in a pregnancy study. The starting material was peripheral blood, obtained in the third trimester of pregnancy. The gene calls are TRBV5-1 and TRBJ2-1; TRBD2 aligns across 13 bases. The DNA of the CDR3 is TGCGCCAGCAGCTTGATGGGACTAGCGGGAAACAATGAGCAGTTCTTC. Encoded protein: CASSLMGLAGNNEQFF.